This TCR beta chain stems from a study of shared clonotypes between healthy human individuals. The germline gives CDR1 KGHSH, CDR2 LQKENI. Germline trimming cut 4 bases from V and 5 bases from J; bases unmatched to any gene: 1. The CDR3 extends over 12 amino acids. TCRdb's copy holds only in-frame clones and misses some; the assay was immunoSEQ multiplex PCR. The table lists 1.6 million or so clones, roughly 95% of them singletons. Input material: naive CD4+ T cells sorted from blood. The subset is: CD45RA+ positively selected. The sequence was obtained from a man in his thirties or forties in good health. This chain connects TRBV18 to TRBJ2-5, with TRBD1 matching over 7 bases. The CDR3 coding sequence is TGTGCCAGCTCACTGGACAGGGAGACCCAGTACTTC. This codes for CASSLDRETQYF. The full variable domain, rest sourced from reference TRBV18 and TRBJ2-5, is NAGVMQNPRHLVRRRGQEARLRCSPMKGHSHVYWYRQLPEEGLKFMVYLQKENIIDESGMPKERFSAEFPKEGPSILRIQQVVRGDSAAYFCASSLDRETQYFGPGTRLLVL.